This T cell receptor (beta chain) was recovered during a study of Ad26.COV2.S vaccination and SARS-CoV-2 variants. Germline CDR1 MDHEN, CDR2 SYDVKM. The CDR3 sequence is 12 residues long. V gave up 11 bases and J gave up 4 bases, with 14 bases separating them. Documented treatment: about 20 received Ad26.COV2.S at low or high dose, single or two shots; 5 received placebo; per-sample allocation not given. The samples were gathered on day 63 after the first injection of vaccine or placebo. Clones were sequenced by immunoSEQ multiplex PCR, and TCRdb holds only the in-frame ones, with some missing. The table records approximately 480,000 clones, approximately 90% of them present only once.

The input for sequencing was peripheral blood, taken in a trial of Ad26.COV2.S vaccine versus placebo. This sequence originates from a person aged 18-60 years who received the Ad26.COV2.S COVID-19 vaccine or a placebo. The V and J genes are TRBV28 and TRBJ1-2; D gene ambiguous. CDR3: CAVGQTSYGYTF. CDR3 bases: TGTGCCGTCGGGCAGACTTCCTATGGCTACACCTTC.